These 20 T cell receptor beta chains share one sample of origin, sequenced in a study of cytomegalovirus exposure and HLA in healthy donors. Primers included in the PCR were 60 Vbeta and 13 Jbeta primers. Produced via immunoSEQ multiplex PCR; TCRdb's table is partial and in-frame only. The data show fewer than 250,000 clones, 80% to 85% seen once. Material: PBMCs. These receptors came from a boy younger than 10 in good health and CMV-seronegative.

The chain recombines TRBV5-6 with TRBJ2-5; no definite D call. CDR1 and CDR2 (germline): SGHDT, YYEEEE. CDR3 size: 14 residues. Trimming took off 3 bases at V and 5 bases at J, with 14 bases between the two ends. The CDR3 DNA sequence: TGTGCCAGCAGCTCCTTAGCCGCCCGGGAGACCCAGTACTTC. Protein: CASSSLAARETQYF.

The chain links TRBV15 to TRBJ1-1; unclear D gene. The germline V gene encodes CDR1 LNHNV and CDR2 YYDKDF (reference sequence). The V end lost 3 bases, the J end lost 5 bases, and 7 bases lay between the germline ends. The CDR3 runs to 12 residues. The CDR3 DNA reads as TGTGCCACCAGCAGCTTACGGACTGAAGCTTTCTTT. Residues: CATSSLRTEAFF.

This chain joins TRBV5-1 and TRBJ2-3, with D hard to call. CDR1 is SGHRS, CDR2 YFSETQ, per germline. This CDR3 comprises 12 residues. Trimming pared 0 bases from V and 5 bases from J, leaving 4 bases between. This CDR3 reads CASSLAIDTQYF. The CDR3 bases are TGCGCCAGCAGCTTGGCCATAGATACGCAGTATTTT.

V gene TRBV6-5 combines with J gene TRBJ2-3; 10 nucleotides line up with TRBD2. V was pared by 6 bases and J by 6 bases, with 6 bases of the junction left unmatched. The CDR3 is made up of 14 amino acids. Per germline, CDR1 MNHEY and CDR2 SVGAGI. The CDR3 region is CASRGLAEVDTQYF. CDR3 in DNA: TGTGCCAGCAGAGGACTAGCGGAAGTGGATACGCAGTATTTT.

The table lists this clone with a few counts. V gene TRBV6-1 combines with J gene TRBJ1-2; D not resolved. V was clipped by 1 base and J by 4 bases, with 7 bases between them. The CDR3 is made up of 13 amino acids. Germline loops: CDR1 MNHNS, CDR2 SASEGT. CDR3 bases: TGTGCCAGCAGTGAAGTAGAAACCTATGGCTACACCTTC. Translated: CASSEVETYGYTF.

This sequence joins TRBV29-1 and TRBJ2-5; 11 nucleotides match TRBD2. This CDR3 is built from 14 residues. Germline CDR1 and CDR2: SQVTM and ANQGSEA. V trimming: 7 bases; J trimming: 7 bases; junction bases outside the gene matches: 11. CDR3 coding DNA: TGCAGCGCCTGCGGACTAGCGGGTGACGGGACCCAGTACTTC. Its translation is CSACGLAGDGTQYF.

The chain's CDR3 is CASSQEDYLLEDEQFF. CDR3 in DNA: TGTGCCAGCAGCCAAGAGGACTATCTCTTGGAGGATGAGCAGTTCTTC. The gene calls are TRBV4-2 and TRBJ2-1; D may be TRBD2 (6 bases). The V gene lost 0 bases and the J gene lost 8 bases, with 17 bases spanning the gap. This CDR3 is built from 16 residues. CDR1 and CDR2 from the germline V gene are LGHNA and YNFKEQ.

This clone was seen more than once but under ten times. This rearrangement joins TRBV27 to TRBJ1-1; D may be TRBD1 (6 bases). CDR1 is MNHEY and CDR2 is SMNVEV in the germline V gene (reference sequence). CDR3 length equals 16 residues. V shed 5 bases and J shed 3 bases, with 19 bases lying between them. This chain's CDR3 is CASSPLSRGGHTEAFF. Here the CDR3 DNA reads TGTGCCAGCAGTCCCCTCTCCCGGGGGGGCCACACTGAAGCTTTCTTT.

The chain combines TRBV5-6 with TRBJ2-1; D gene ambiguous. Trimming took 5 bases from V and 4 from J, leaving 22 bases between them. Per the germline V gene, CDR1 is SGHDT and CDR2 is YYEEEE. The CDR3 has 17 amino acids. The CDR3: CASSLPGWSELYNEQFF. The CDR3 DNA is TGTGCCAGCAGTCTCCCCGGCTGGAGCGAGCTTTACAATGAGCAGTTCTTC.

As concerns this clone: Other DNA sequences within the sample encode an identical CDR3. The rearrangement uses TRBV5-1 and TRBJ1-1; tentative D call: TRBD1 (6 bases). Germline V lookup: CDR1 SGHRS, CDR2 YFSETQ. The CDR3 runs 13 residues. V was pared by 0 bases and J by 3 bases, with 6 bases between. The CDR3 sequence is CASSLDRDTEAFF. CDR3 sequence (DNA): TGCGCCAGCAGCTTGGACAGGGACACTGAAGCTTTCTTT.

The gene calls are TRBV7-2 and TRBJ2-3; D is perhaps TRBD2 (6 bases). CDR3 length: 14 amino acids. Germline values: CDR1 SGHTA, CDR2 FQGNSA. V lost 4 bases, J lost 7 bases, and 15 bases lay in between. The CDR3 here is CASSWDSESNTQYF. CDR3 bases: TGTGCCAGCAGCTGGGACTCAGAGTCGAATACGCAGTATTTT.

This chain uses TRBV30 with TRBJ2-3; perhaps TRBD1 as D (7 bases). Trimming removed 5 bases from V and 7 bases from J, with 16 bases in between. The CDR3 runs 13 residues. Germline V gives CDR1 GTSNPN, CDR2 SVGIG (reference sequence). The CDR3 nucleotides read TGTGCCTGGGCGGGGACAGACGCAAATACGCAGTATTTT. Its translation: CAWAGTDANTQYF.

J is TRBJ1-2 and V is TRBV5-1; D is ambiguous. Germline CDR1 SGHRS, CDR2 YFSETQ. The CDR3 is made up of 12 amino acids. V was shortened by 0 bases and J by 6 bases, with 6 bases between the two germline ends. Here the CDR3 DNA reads TGCGCCAGCAGCTTGGGGTCAGATGGCTACACCTTC. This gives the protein CASSLGSDGYTF.

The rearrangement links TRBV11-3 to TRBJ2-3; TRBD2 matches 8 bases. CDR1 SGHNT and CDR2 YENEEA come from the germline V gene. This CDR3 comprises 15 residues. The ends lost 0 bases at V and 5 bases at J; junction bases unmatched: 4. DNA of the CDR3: TGTGCCAGCAGCTTAGAACGGGGGGGCCTAGATACGCAGTATTTT. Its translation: CASSLERGGLDTQYF.

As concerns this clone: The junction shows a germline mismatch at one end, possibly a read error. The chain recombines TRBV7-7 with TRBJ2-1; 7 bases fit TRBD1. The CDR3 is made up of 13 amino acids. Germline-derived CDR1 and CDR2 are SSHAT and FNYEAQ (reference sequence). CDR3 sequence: CASSRDRANEQFF. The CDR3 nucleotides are TGTGCTAGCAGCCGCGACAGGGCCAATGAGCAGTTCTTC.

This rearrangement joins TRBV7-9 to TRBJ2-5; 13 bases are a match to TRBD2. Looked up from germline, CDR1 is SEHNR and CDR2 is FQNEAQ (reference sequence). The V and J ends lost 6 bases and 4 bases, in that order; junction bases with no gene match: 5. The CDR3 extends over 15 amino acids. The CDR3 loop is CASSSTSGGAETQYF. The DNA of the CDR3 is TGTGCCAGCAGTTCTACTAGCGGGGGGGCAGAGACCCAGTACTTC.

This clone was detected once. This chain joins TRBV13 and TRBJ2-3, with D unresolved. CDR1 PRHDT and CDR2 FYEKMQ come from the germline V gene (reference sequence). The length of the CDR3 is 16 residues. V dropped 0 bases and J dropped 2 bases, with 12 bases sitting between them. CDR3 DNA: TGTGCCAGCAGCTTAGGGGCTAAGCGAATCACAGATACGCAGTATTTT. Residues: CASSLGAKRITDTQYF. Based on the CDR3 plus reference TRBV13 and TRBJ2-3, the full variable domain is AAGVIQSPRHLIKEKRETATLKCYPIPRHDTVYWYQQGPGQDPQFLISFYEKMQSDKGSIPDRFSAQQFSDYHSELNMSSLELGDSALYFCASSLGAKRITDTQYFGPGTRLTVL.

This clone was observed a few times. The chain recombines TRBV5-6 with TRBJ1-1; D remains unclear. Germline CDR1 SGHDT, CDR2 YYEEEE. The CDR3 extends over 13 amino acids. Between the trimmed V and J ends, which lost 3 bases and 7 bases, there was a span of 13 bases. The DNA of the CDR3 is TGTGCCAGCAGCTGGCAGGCCGACCTTGAAGCTTTCTTT. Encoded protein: CASSWQADLEAFF.

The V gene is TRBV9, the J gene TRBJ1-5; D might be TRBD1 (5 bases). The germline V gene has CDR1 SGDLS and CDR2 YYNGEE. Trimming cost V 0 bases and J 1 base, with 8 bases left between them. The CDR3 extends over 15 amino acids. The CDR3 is CASSVEGLSNQPQHF. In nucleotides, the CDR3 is TGTGCCAGCAGCGTAGAGGGGCTAAGCAATCAGCCCCAGCATTTT. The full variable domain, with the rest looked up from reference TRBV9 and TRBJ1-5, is DSGVTQTPKHLITATGQRVTLRCSPRSGDLSVYWYQQSLDQGLQFLIQYYNGEERAKGNILERFSAQQFPDLHSELNLSSLELGDSALYFCASSVEGLSNQPQHFGDGTRLSIL.

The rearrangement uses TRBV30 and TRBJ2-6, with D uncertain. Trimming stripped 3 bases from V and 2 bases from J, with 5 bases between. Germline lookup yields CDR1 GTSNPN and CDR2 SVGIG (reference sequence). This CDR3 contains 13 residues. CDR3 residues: CAWRRPGANVLTF. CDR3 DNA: TGTGCCTGGAGGCGGCCTGGGGCCAACGTCCTGACTTTC.